Listed below are T cell receptor beta chains from one sample, sequenced in a study of shared clonotypes between healthy human individuals. Produced via immunoSEQ multiplex PCR; TCRdb's table is partial and in-frame only. The sample yields some 580,000 clones, about 97% seen once. Sequences were obtained from naive CD4+ T cells sorted from blood. Receptors were obtained from a woman aged 30 to 39 in good health. The CDR3 runs from the conserved cysteine through the conserved F or W. D genes are given only for firm matches. Not every row has a clone size; where given, it reads once, few, many or a size class.

J gene,V gene,clone size,D gene,CDR3 protein,CDR3 DNA
TRBJ2-2,TRBV7-7,.,.,CASSLNPYTGELFF,TGTGCCAGCAGCCTCAACCCCTACACCGGGGAGCTGTTTTTT
TRBJ1-5,TRBV6-5,.,.,CASREQGTSNQPQHF,TGTGCCAGCAGAGAACAGGGTACGAGCAATCAGCCCCAGCATTTT
TRBJ1-5,TRBV28,.,.,CASTTGEESNQPQHF,TGTGCCAGCACCACCGGGGAGGAAAGCAATCAGCCCCAGCATTTT
TRBJ1-5,TRBV5-8,.,TRBD1,CASSRWGQGEINQPQHF,TGTGCCAGCAGCCGGTGGGGACAGGGCGAGATCAATCAGCCCCAGCATTTT
TRBJ2-1,TRBV7-9,.,.,CATRPDLHEQFF,TGTGCTACCCGGCCCGACCTCCATGAGCAGTTCTTC
TRBJ2-3,TRBV10-1,.,.,CASSEGLRGWTDTQYF,TGCGCCAGCAGTGAGGGCTTAAGGGGCTGGACAGATACGCAGTATTTT
TRBJ2-6,TRBV7-3,.,.,CASSLTGPGTGANVLTF,TGTGCCAGCAGCTTAACGGGTCCAGGGACTGGGGCCAACGTCCTGACTTTC
TRBJ1-2,TRBV5-6,.,TRBD1,CASDRRRDRAYFGYGYTF,TGTGCCAGTGATCGTCGGCGGGACAGGGCTTACTTCGGCTATGGCTACACCTTC
TRBJ2-1,TRBV7-9,.,.,CASSLVNEQFF,TGTGCCAGCAGCTTAGTGAATGAGCAGTTCTTC
TRBJ2-3,TRBV6-5,once,TRBD1,CASSTDRVVSDTQYF,TGTGCCAGCAGTACGGACAGGGTGGTCTCAGATACGCAGTATTTT
TRBJ2-5,TRBV10-3,.,.,CAISDSTQETQYF,TGTGCCATCAGTGACTCAACTCAAGAGACCCAGTACTTC
TRBJ2-5,TRBV5-6,.,.,CASSPWGGRNIETQYF,TGTGCCAGCAGCCCCTGGGGGGGGCGGAATATCGAGACCCAGTACTTC
TRBJ2-5,TRBV19,once,TRBD1,CASSIARTGRETQYF,TGTGCCAGTAGTATAGCCCGGACAGGCAGGGAGACCCAGTACTTC
TRBJ2-3,TRBV7-9,.,TRBD2,CASSSGWTSGVLTDTQYF,TGTGCCAGCAGCTCCGGATGGACTAGCGGGGTGCTCACAGATACGCAGTATTTT
TRBJ1-5,TRBV4-1,.,.,CASSQGMGGQPQHF,TGCGCCAGCAGCCAAGGGATGGGAGGTCAGCCCCAGCATTTT
TRBJ2-5,TRBV29-1,.,.,CSVVREEGETQYF,TGCAGCGTTGTCAGGGAAGAGGGGGAGACCCAGTACTTC
TRBJ1-1,TRBV18,.,.,CASSPTAAPTFEAFF,TGTGCCAGCTCACCCACAGCCGCCCCGACATTTGAAGCTTTCTTT
TRBJ2-4,TRBV6-5,.,.,CASSYSAGTHIQYF,TGTGCCAGCAGTTACTCGGCGGGGACGCACATTCAGTACTTC
TRBJ2-2,TRBV5-1,.,TRBD2,CASRLRAGGPDGELFF,TGCGCCAGCCGACTAAGGGCGGGAGGGCCTGACGGGGAGCTGTTTTTT
TRBJ1-3,TRBV5-1,.,.,CASSQDTSGNTIYF,TGCGCCAGCAGCCAGGACACCTCTGGAAACACCATATATTTT
TRBJ2-5,TRBV9,.,.,CASSVADIEGTQYF,TGTGCCAGCAGCGTAGCGGACATCGAAGGGACCCAGTACTTC
TRBJ2-1,TRBV7-9,.,TRBD2,CASSLIGLAGYNEQFF,TGTGCCAGCAGCTTAATTGGACTAGCAGGCTACAATGAGCAGTTCTTC
TRBJ1-5,TRBV19,.,.,CASNVGGTSSNQPQHF,TGTGCCAGTAACGTGGGGGGTACCTCCAGCAATCAGCCCCAGCATTTT
TRBJ2-1,TRBV27,.,.,CASSSSGSYNEQFF,TGTGCCAGCAGTTCCAGCGGTTCTTACAATGAGCAGTTCTTC
TRBJ1-3,TRBV5-6,.,.,CASSLARSGFSGNTIYF,TGTGCCAGCAGCTTGGCCCGGAGTGGGTTCTCTGGAAACACCATATATTTT
TRBJ2-4,TRBV18,.,.,CASSPTGAIAKNIQYF,TGTGCCAGCTCACCAACAGGTGCCATAGCCAAAAACATTCAGTACTTC
TRBJ1-3,TRBV30,.,.,CAWGLGGSGNTIYF,TGTGCCTGGGGCCTAGGAGGGTCTGGAAACACCATATATTTT
TRBJ2-3,TRBV28,.,TRBD1,CASSAPGQAPPAQYF,TGTGCCAGCAGTGCTCCGGGACAGGCGCCGCCCGCGCAGTATTTT
TRBJ1-3,TRBV23-1,.,.,CASSQPDSPNTIYF,TGCGCCAGCAGTCAACCCGACAGCCCTAACACCATATATTTT
TRBJ1-1,TRBV5-4,.,.,CASSLGQGGVSTEAFF,TGTGCCAGCAGCTTGGGTCAAGGGGGAGTAAGCACTGAAGCTTTCTTT
TRBJ1-2,TRBV6-1,.,.,CASTSIGSQAGYTF,TGTGCCAGCACCTCCATTGGTAGTCAGGCTGGCTACACCTTC
TRBJ2-7,TRBV28,.,.,CASSPQAWEQYF,TGTGCCAGCAGTCCACAGGCATGGGAGCAGTACTTC
TRBJ2-1,TRBV27,.,.,CASSLWGVSSYNEQFF,TGTGCCAGCAGTTTATGGGGCGTTAGCTCCTACAATGAGCAGTTCTTC
TRBJ2-1,TRBV15,.,.,CATTKEWVGEGNEQFF,TGTGCCACCACCAAAGAGTGGGTGGGAGAGGGGAATGAGCAGTTCTTC
TRBJ1-3,TRBV11-2,.,.,CASSFLHGSGNTIYF,TGTGCCAGCAGCTTTTTACATGGAAGTGGAAACACCATATATTTT
TRBJ2-5,TRBV2,.,.,CASSEIPRVETQYF,TGTGCCAGCAGTGAAATACCCCGGGTGGAGACCCAGTACTTC
TRBJ1-4,TRBV18,.,TRBD1,CASSRDRDGGKLFF,TGTGCCAGCTCGAGGGACAGGGACGGAGGAAAACTGTTTTTT
TRBJ2-1,TRBV11-2,.,.,CASSFLGGTEQFF,TGTGCCAGCAGCTTTTTGGGGGGTACCGAGCAGTTCTTC
TRBJ1-3,TRBV6-1,once,.,CASIGDITSGNTIYF,TGTGCCAGCATTGGTGACATTACCTCTGGAAACACCATATATTTT
TRBJ1-5,TRBV7-8,.,TRBD1,CASSPQPTGPYSNQPQHF,TGTGCCAGCAGCCCCCAACCGACAGGGCCCTATAGCAATCAGCCCCAGCATTTT
TRBJ2-1,TRBV10-3,.,TRBD2,CAISGTSGRATHNEQFF,TGTGCCATCAGTGGGACTAGCGGGAGGGCGACCCACAATGAGCAGTTCTTC
TRBJ2-3,TRBV11-2,.,TRBD2,CASSPVAGGGTDTQYF,TGTGCCAGCAGCCCGGTCGCGGGAGGTGGCACAGATACGCAGTATTTT
TRBJ2-1,TRBV4-1,.,TRBD2,CASSQSKATGLAGDNEQFF,TGCGCCAGCAGCCAAAGTAAGGCTACGGGACTAGCGGGCGACAATGAGCAGTTCTTC
TRBJ1-2,TRBV7-3,.,.,CASSLNSGGSYGYTF,TGTGCCAGCAGCTTAAATTCCGGGGGGAGCTATGGCTACACCTTC
TRBJ2-1,TRBV11-2,.,TRBD2,CASSPRLAGVSYNEQFF,TGTGCCAGCAGCCCCAGACTAGCGGGAGTATCCTACAATGAGCAGTTCTTC
TRBJ2-2,TRBV7-8,.,TRBD1,CASSAGQGYTGELFF,TGTGCCAGCAGCGCGGGACAGGGGTACACCGGGGAGCTGTTTTTT
TRBJ1-5,TRBV19,.,.,CASSIGQRIANQPQHF,TGTGCCAGTAGTATAGGGCAGAGAATAGCAAATCAGCCCCAGCATTTT
TRBJ2-1,TRBV6-5,.,.,CASRPSSSYNEQFF,TGTGCCAGCAGGCCGTCGAGCTCCTACAATGAGCAGTTCTTC